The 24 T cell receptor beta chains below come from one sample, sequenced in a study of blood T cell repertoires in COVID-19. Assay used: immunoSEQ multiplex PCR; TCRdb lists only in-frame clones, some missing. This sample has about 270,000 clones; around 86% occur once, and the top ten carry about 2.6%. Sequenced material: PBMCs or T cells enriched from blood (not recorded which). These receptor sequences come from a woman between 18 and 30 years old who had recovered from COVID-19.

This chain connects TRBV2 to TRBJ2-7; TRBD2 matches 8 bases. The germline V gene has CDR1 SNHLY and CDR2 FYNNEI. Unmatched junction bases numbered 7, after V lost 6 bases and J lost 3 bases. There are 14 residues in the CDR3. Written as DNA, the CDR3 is TGTGCCAGCAGGCGAACGGGAGGGGACTACGAGCAGTACTTC. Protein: CASRRTGGDYEQYF.

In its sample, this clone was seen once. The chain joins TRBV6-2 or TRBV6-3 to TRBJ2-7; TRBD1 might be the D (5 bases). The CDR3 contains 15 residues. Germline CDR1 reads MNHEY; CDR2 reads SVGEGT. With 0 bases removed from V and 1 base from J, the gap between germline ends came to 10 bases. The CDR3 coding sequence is TGTGCCAGCAGTTACTCGTGGGGCAGGTCCTACGAGCAGTACTTC. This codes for CASSYSWGRSYEQYF.

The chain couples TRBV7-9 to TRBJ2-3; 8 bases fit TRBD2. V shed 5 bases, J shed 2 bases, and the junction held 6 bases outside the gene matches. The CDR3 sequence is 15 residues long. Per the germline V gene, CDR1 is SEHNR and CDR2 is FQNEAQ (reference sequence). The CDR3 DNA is TGTGCCAGCAGCAACCCACTAGCGGACACAGATACGCAGTATTTT. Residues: CASSNPLADTDTQYF.

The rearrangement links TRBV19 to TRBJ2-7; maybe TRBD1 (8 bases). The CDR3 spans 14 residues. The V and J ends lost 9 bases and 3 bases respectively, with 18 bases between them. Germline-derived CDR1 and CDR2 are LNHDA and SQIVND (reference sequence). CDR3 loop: CASRKTGEGYEQYF. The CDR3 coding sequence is TGTGCCAGCCGAAAGACAGGGGAGGGCTACGAGCAGTACTTC.

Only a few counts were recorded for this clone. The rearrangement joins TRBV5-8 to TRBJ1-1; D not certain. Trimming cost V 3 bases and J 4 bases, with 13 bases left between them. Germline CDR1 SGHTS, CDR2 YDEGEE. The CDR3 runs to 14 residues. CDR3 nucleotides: TGTGCCAGCAGCTCGGGGTTGGCGGGCACTGAAGCTTTCTTT. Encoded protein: CASSSGLAGTEAFF.

The CDR3 sequence: CASSLQGTDTGELFF. Here the CDR3 DNA reads TGTGCCAGCAGCCTCCAGGGGACGGACACCGGGGAGCTGTTTTTT. J is TRBJ2-2 and V is TRBV11-2, with a weak D call TRBD1 (6 bases). The CDR3 spans 15 residues. V was trimmed by 5 bases and J by 3 bases, leaving 13 bases between them. From germline, CDR1 is SGHAT and CDR2 FQNNGV.

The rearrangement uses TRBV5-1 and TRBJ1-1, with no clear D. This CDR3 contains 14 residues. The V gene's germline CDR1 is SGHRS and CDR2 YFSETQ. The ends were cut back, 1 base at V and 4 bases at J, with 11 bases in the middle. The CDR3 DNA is TGCGCCAGCAGCTTGAACACGAGAGGCACTGAAGCTTTCTTT. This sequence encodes CASSLNTRGTEAFF. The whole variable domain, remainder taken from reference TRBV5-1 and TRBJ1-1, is KAGVTQTPRYLIKTRGQQVTLSCSPISGHRSVSWYQQTPGQGLQFLFEYFSETQRNKGNFPGRFSGRQFSNSRSEMNVSTLELGDSALYLCASSLNTRGTEAFFGQGTRLTVV.

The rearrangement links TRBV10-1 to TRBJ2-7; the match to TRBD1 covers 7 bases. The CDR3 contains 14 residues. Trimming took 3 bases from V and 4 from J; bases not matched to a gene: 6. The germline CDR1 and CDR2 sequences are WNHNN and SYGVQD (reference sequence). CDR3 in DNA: TGCGCCAGCAGTGACTCGGGACAGATATACGAGCAGTACTTC. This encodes CASSDSGQIYEQYF.

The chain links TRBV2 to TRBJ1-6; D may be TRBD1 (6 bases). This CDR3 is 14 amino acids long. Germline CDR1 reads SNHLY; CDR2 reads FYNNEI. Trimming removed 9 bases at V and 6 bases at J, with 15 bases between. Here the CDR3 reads CARGHTGSNSPLHF. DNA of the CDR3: TGTGCCAGAGGGCACACAGGGAGTAATTCACCCCTCCACTTT.

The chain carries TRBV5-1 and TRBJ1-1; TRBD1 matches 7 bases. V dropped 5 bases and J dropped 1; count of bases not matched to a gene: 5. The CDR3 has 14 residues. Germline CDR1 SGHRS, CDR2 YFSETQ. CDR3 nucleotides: TGCGCCAGCAGGGACGGGGACAGGAACACTGAAGCTTTCTTT. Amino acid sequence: CASRDGDRNTEAFF.

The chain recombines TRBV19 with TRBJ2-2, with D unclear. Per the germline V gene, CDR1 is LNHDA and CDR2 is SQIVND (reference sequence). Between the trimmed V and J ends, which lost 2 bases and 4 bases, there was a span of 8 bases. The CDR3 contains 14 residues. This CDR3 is CASSIFGSTGELFF. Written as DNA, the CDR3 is TGTGCCAGTAGTATATTTGGTAGCACCGGGGAGCTGTTTTTT.

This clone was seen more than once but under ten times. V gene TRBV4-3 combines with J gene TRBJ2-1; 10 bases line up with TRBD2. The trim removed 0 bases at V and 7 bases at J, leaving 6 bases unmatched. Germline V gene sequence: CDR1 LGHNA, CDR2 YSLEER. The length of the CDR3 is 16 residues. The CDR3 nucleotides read TGCGCCAGCAGCCAAGATATCCTAGCGGGGGTGAATGAGCAGTTCTTC. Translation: CASSQDILAGVNEQFF.

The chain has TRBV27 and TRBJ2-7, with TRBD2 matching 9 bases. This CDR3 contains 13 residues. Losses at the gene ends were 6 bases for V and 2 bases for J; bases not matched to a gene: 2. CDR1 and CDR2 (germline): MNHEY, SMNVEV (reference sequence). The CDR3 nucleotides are TGTGCCAGCAGACTAGCGGGCACCTACGAGCAGTACTTC. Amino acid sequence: CASRLAGTYEQYF.

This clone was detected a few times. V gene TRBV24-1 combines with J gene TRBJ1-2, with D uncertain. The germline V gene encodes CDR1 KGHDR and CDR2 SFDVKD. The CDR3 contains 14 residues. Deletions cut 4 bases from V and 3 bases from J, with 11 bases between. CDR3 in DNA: TGTGCCACCAGTGACTCTACAGCATACTATGGCTACACCTTC. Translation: CATSDSTAYYGYTF.

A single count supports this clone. As DNA, the CDR3 is TGTGCCAGTAAGGACAGCCTGAATCAGCCCCAGCATTTT. Protein product: CASKDSLNQPQHF. The V and J genes are TRBV19 and TRBJ1-5, with a tentative D call TRBD1 (6 bases). Germline V gene data show CDR1 as LNHDA and CDR2 as SQIVND (reference sequence). V was cut by 7 bases and J by 4 bases, with 11 bases left in between. The CDR3 is 13 residues long.

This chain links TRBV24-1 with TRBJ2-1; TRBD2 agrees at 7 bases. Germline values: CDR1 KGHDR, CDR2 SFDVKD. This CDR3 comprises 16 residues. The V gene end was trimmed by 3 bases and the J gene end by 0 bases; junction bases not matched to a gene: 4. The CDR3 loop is CATSDPSGASYNEQFF. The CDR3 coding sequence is TGTGCCACCAGTGATCCTAGCGGAGCCTCCTACAATGAGCAGTTCTTC.

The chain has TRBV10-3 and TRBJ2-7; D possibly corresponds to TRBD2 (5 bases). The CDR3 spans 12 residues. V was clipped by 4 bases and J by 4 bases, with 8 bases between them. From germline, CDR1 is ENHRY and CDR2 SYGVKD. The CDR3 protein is CAISGTVYEQYF. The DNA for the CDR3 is TGTGCCATCAGTGGGACTGTTTACGAGCAGTACTTC.

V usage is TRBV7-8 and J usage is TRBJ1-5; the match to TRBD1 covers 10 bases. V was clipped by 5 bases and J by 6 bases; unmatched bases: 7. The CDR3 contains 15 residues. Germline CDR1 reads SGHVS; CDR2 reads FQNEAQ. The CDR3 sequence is CASSLRTGGGQPQHF. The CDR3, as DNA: TGTGCCAGCAGCCTCCGGACAGGGGGTGGTCAGCCCCAGCATTTT.

The CDR3: CATSREQGFYEQYF. The CDR3 region has the DNA TGTGCCACCAGCAGAGAGCAGGGATTCTACGAGCAGTACTTC. This chain joins TRBV15 and TRBJ2-7; a possible D gene is TRBD1 (5 bases). The ends were cut back, 0 bases at V and 3 bases at J, with 9 bases in the middle. The germline gives CDR1 LNHNV, CDR2 YYDKDF (reference sequence). This CDR3 is built from 14 residues.

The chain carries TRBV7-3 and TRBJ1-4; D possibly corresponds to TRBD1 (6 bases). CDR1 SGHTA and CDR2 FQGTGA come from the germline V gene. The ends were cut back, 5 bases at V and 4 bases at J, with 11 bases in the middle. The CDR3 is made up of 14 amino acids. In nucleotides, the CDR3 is TGTGCCAGCAGCCCGGACAGCCTTAATGAAAAACTGTTTTTT. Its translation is CASSPDSLNEKLFF.

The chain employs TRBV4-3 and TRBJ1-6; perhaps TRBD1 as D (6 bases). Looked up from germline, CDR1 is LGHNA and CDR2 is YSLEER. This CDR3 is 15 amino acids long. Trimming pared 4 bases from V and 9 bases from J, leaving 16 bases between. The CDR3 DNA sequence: TGCGCCAGCAGCCTCACCGGCGGGGGGCGTTCACCCCTCCACTTT. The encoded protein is CASSLTGGGRSPLHF.

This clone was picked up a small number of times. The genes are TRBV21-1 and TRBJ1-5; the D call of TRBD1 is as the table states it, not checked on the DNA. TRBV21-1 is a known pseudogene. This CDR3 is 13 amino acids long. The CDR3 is CASTSGGNQPQHF. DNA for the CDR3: TGTGCCAGCACCTCAGGGGGCAATCAGCCCCAGCATTTT.

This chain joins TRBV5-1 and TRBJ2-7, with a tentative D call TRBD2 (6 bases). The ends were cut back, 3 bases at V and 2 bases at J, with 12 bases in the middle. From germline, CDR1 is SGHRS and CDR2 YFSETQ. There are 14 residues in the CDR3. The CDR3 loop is CASSSQSGAYEQYF. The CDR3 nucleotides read TGCGCCAGCAGCTCCCAGTCGGGAGCCTACGAGCAGTACTTC.

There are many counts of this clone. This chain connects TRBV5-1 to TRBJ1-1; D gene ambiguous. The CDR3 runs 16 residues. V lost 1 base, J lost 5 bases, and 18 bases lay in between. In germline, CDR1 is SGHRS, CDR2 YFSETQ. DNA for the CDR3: TGCGCCAGCAGCTTGTCCAGCGGCCCTGGGAGGACTGAAGCTTTCTTT. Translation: CASSLSSGPGRTEAFF.